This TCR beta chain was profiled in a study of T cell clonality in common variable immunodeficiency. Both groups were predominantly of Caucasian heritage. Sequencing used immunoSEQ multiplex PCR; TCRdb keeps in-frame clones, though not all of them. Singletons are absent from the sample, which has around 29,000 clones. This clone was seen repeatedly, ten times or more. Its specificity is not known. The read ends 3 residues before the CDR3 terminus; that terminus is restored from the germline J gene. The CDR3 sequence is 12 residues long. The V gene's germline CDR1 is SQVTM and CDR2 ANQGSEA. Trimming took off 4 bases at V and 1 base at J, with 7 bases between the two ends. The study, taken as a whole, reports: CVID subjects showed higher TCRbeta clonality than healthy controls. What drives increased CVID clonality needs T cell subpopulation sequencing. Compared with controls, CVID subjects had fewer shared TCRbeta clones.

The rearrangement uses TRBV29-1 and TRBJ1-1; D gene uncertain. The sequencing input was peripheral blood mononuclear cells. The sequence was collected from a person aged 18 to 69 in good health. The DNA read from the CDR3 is TGCAGCGTTGTCGGTGGGAACACTGAA. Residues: CSVVGGNTE. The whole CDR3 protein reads CSVVGGNTEAFF. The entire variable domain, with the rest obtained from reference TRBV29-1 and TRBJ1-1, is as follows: SAVISQKPSRDICQRGTSLTIQCQVDSQVTMMFWYRQQPGQSLTLIATANQGSEATYESGFVIDKFPISRPNLTFSTLTVSNMSPEDSSIYLCSVVGGNTEAFFGQGTRLTVV.